The 26 T cell receptor beta chains given below trace back to one sample, sequenced in a study of T cells in Graves' hyperthyroidism and ophthalmopathy. Amplification of TCR beta CDR3 regions was performed using RNA transcripts as template. RT-PCR in the first round (using the HTBI primer set) targeted the TCR CDR3. MiXCR, applied by TCRdb to the multiplex PCR reads, yields one record per CDR3 protein. Here the sample spans 620,000 or so distinct CDR3 sequences, 13% to 15% being singletons. Sequencing was done on a sample of blood. The source of these receptors is a woman aged 45-59 years with Graves' ophthalmopathy.

The table lists this clonotype with many counts. The chain has TRBV5-1 and TRBJ1-1, with 11 bases fitting TRBD1. This CDR3 contains 14 residues. The V gene end was trimmed by 7 bases and the J gene end by 4 bases; junction bases not matched to a gene: 6. The germline V gene has CDR1 SGHRS and CDR2 YFSETQ. CDR3 sequence (DNA): TGCGCCAGCGGACAGGGGGCCTTGGGCACTGAAGCTTTCTTT. It is translated as CASGQGALGTEAFF.

The chain has TRBV29-1 and TRBJ1-2; the match to TRBD1 covers 7 bases. J lost 8 bases, V lost 6 bases, and 6 bases had no gene match. Germline CDR1 SQVTM, CDR2 ANQGSEA. The CDR3 runs to 11 residues. The CDR3 region is CSVDREQGYTF. The CDR3 nucleotides are TGCAGCGTCGACAGGGAGCAAGGCTACACCTTC.

This clonotype was seen many times. This rearrangement joins TRBV7-2 to TRBJ2-1; D is uncertain. With 1 base removed from V and 9 bases from J, the gap between germline ends came to 13 bases. Per germline, CDR1 SGHTA and CDR2 FQGNSA. The length of the CDR3 is 14 residues. DNA for the CDR3: TGTGCCAGCAGCTTAGAGGTAGGGTCTGGTGAGCAGTTCTTC. This translates into CASSLEVGSGEQFF.

The gene calls are TRBV5-1 and TRBJ2-5, with TRBD1 matching over 10 bases. Germline trimming cut 0 bases from V and 7 bases from J; bases unmatched to any gene: 12. This CDR3 region has 17 residues. The germline gives CDR1 SGHRS, CDR2 YFSETQ. In nucleotides, the CDR3 is TGCGCCAGCAGCTTGGCTTCCGGGACAGGGGATTGGGGGACCCAGTACTTC. Residues: CASSLASGTGDWGTQYF.

In this sample, this clonotype turned up many times. This chain links TRBV27 with TRBJ2-7, with 10 nucleotides matching TRBD1. The CDR3 extends over 15 amino acids. Looked up from germline, CDR1 is MNHEY and CDR2 is SMNVEV (reference sequence). J was trimmed by 5 bases and V by 6 bases; bases with no gene match: 10. The CDR3 region has the DNA TGTGCCAGCAGGCCTACTTCGACAGGGGGCCACGAGCAGTACTTC. It yields the protein CASRPTSTGGHEQYF.

The chain links TRBV24-1 to TRBJ2-1; TRBD2 agrees at 9 bases. This CDR3 has 16 amino acids. V shed 3 bases and J 4 bases; nucleotides not matched to a gene: 6. Per the germline V gene, CDR1 is KGHDR and CDR2 is SFDVKD. The CDR3 nucleotides are TGTGCCACCAGTGATCTGGCTAGCGGGAAATACAATGAGCAGTTCTTC. Translating gives CATSDLASGKYNEQFF.

This clonotype showed up many times. This chain connects TRBV6-1 to TRBJ2-7; TRBD2 aligns across 9 bases. CDR1 is MNHNS and CDR2 is SASEGT in the germline V gene. The CDR3 covers 13 residues. V trimming: 6 bases; J trimming: 5 bases; junction bases outside the gene matches: 5. The CDR3 nucleotides are TGTGCCAGCAGGGCTAGCGGGACAAACGAGCAGTACTTC. Translation gives CASRASGTNEQYF.

To note about this clonotype: This may be a read error: a much more frequent sequence differs by one nucleotide. This chain links TRBV28 with TRBJ1-5; D is possibly TRBD1 (6 bases). The germline V and J ends were trimmed by 6 bases and 12 bases, with 24 bases remaining between them. The germline gives CDR1 MDHEN, CDR2 SYDVKM. This CDR3 comprises 15 residues. CDR3 in amino acids: CASSIQKDSIRFQHF. The CDR3 bases are TGTGCCAGCAGCATCCAAAAGGACAGCATTAGATTCCAGCATTTT. Filled out from reference TRBV28 and TRBJ1-5, the complete variable domain reads DVKVTQSSRYLVKRTGEKVFLECVQDMDHENMFWYRQDPGLGLRLIYFSYDVKMKEKGDIPEGYSVSREKKERFSLILESASTNQTSMYLCASSIQKDSIRFQHFGDGTRLSIL.

This clonotype was seen many times. V gene TRBV27 combines with J gene TRBJ1-4; TRBD1 agrees at 9 bases. The germline CDR1 and CDR2 sequences are MNHEY and SMNVEV (reference sequence). This CDR3 spans 15 amino acids. Trimming removed 2 bases from V and 7 bases from J; junction bases left unmatched: 5. CDR3 bases: TGTGCCAGCAGTTTACAGGGACAGGGAGGTGAAAAACTGTTTTTT. As protein: CASSLQGQGGEKLFF.

CDR3 DNA sequence: TGTGCCAGCAGCATGGGACAGGCCCTTTTAGGCACTGAAGCTTTCTTT. Its protein is CASSMGQALLGTEAFF. This rearrangement joins TRBV12-3 or TRBV12-4 to TRBJ1-1; the match to TRBD1 covers 8 bases. The CDR3 covers 16 residues. The ends lost 6 bases at V and 4 bases at J; junction bases unmatched: 13.

This clonotype has ten or more counts. V is TRBV20-1 and J is TRBJ1-1, with D possibly matching TRBD1 (6 bases). V was trimmed by 5 bases and J by 11 bases, leaving 18 bases between them. CDR1 is DFQATT, CDR2 SNEGSKA, per germline (reference sequence). The CDR3 covers 12 residues. The CDR3 region is CSAAQGKADAFF. CDR3 bases: TGCAGTGCTGCCCAGGGGAAGGCGGACGCTTTCTTT.

The rearrangement links TRBV7-9 to TRBJ2-1; no definite D call. V was clipped by 3 bases and J by 12 bases, with 6 bases between them. The germline V gene has CDR1 SEHNR and CDR2 FQNEAQ (reference sequence). The length of the CDR3 is 10 residues. The CDR3 DNA is TGTGCCAGCAGCTTTTCTACGCAGTTCTTC. Its translation is CASSFSTQFF.

This clonotype was seen ten or more times. This chain uses TRBV29-1 with TRBJ2-1, with a possible D match to TRBD1 (6 bases). The CDR3 contains 13 residues. Germline CDR1 and CDR2: SQVTM and ANQGSEA. V was clipped by 7 bases and J by 2 bases, with 12 bases between them. Here the CDR3 DNA reads TGCAGCGCCCAAACAGGGACCTACAATGAGCAGTTCTTC. It specifies CSAQTGTYNEQFF.

The chain joins TRBV18 to TRBJ1-4; 10 bases are shared with TRBD1. CDR1 is KGHSH and CDR2 is LQKENI in the germline V gene. With V trimmed by 3 bases and J by 7 bases, 5 bases remained unmatched. CDR3 size: 15 residues. CDR3 nucleotide sequence: TGTGCCAGCTCACCCTTGGGACAGGGGACTGAAAAACTGTTTTTT. Translation: CASSPLGQGTEKLFF.

This clonotype was found many times. V is TRBV28 and J is TRBJ1-2; D not certain. The length of the CDR3 is 14 residues. CDR1 and CDR2 from the germline V gene are MDHEN and SYDVKM. V lost 3 bases, J lost 5 bases, and 13 bases lay in between. CDR3 in amino acids: CASSLIGGFYGYTF. In DNA form, the CDR3 reads TGTGCCAGCAGTTTGATCGGCGGGTTTTATGGCTACACCTTC.

In this sample, this clonotype turned up many times. This chain connects TRBV6-1 to TRBJ1-1, with TRBD1 matching over 9 bases. The CDR3 spans 17 residues. CDR1 is MNHNS, CDR2 SASEGT, per germline. V lost 7 bases and J lost 3; bases outside the gene matches: 15. The CDR3 sequence is CASNKGTGWISDTEAFF. The CDR3 bases are TGTGCCAGCAACAAAGGGACAGGGTGGATTTCAGACACTGAAGCTTTCTTT.

The rearrangement joins TRBV20-1 to TRBJ1-3, with D unclear. V shed 0 bases and J shed 0 bases, with 9 bases lying between them. Germline CDR1 and CDR2: DFQATT and SNEGSKA (reference sequence). The CDR3 covers 15 residues. CDR3 region: CSARDFTSSGNTIYF. CDR3 sequence (DNA): TGCAGTGCTAGAGATTTCACCTCCTCTGGAAACACCATATATTTT.

This clonotype has a count of ten or more. The chain carries TRBV28 and TRBJ1-5; 7 bases agree with TRBD1. The CDR3 spans 15 residues. Trimming at V came to 2 bases and at J to 5 bases, leaving 6 bases not matched to a gene. Germline CDR1 MDHEN, CDR2 SYDVKM. The CDR3 region is CASSLPGTEHQPQHF. Written as DNA, the CDR3 is TGTGCCAGCAGTTTACCCGGGACAGAGCATCAGCCCCAGCATTTT.

Here the CDR3 reads CASSLLAGNIDEQFF. The CDR3 DNA follows: TGTGCCAGTAGTCTACTAGCGGGAAATATCGATGAGCAGTTCTTC. The J gene is TRBJ2-1, the V gene TRBV19; 10 bases are shared with TRBD2. The germline gives CDR1 LNHDA, CDR2 SQIVND (reference sequence). Trimming removed 5 bases from V and 8 bases from J; junction bases left unmatched: 9. This CDR3 comprises 15 residues.

The sample holds a few counts of this clonotype. The genes are TRBV24-1 and TRBJ2-1; 7 bases map to TRBD1. The CDR3 loop spans 13 amino acids. Germline loops: CDR1 KGHDR, CDR2 SFDVKD. V lost 7 bases to trimming and J lost 5 bases; unmatched junction nucleotides: 4. The CDR3 nucleotides are TGTGCCACCAGCGACAGGGTTCACAATGAGCAGTTCTTC. It specifies CATSDRVHNEQFF.

This clonotype was picked up many times. The rearrangement links TRBV3-1 to TRBJ2-1, with 7 bases aligning to TRBD2. CDR1 is LGHDT and CDR2 is YNNKEL in the germline V gene (reference sequence). V trimming: 5 bases; J trimming: 5 bases; junction bases outside the gene matches: 12. The CDR3 totals 16 residues. CDR3 in DNA: TGTGCCAGCAGCAACCACGAGGGGCTAGCGGACAATGAGCAGTTCTTC. Protein: CASSNHEGLADNEQFF.

This clonotype showed up many times. V is TRBV3-1 and J is TRBJ2-1, with 10 nucleotides matching TRBD2. Germline values: CDR1 LGHDT, CDR2 YNNKEL (reference sequence). The J segment lost 2 bases and the V segment lost 1 base, leaving 8 bases of the junction unmatched. The CDR3 spans 18 residues. In nucleotides, the CDR3 is TGTGCCAGCAGCCAAGTTTGGAAGCGGGAGGGCGCCTACAATGAGCAGTTCTTC. Amino acid sequence: CASSQVWKREGAYNEQFF.

V is TRBV15 and J is TRBJ2-7; 9 positions match TRBD1. Germline assignment: CDR1 LNHNV and CDR2 YYDKDF (reference sequence). V lost 5 bases and J lost 9; bases outside the gene matches: 8. The CDR3 covers 13 residues. The CDR3, as DNA: TGTGCCACCAGCCACACGGGACAGGGCGGGCAGTACTTC. It is translated as CATSHTGQGGQYF. Combining the CDR3 with reference TRBV15 and TRBJ2-7 gives the whole variable domain DAMVIQNPRYQVTQFGKPVTLSCSQTLNHNVMYWYQQKSSQAPKLLFHYYDKDFNNEADTPDNFQSRRPNTSFCFLDIRSPGLGDTAMYLCATSHTGQGGQYFGPGTRLTVT.

This clonotype has only a few counts. V and J are TRBV6-7 and TRBJ2-5; TRBD2 matches 13 bases. TRBV6-7 is flagged as an ORF with uncertain function. With 5 bases clipped from V and 1 base from J, the junction kept 4 bases outside the gene matches. The CDR3 loop spans 16 amino acids. The CDR3 DNA follows: TGTGCCAGCAGTACCACTAGCGGGAGGGCCCAAGAGACCCAGTACTTC. The encoded protein is CASSTTSGRAQETQYF.

The chain combines TRBV10-3 with TRBJ1-3, with TRBD1 matching 8 bases. Germline-derived CDR1 and CDR2 are ENHRY and SYGVKD. J gave up 3 bases and V 3 bases, and 1 base lay outside the gene matches. The length of the CDR3 is 14 residues. As DNA, the CDR3 is TGTGCCATCAGTGACAGGGGGCTTGGAAACACCATATATTTT. This codes for CAISDRGLGNTIYF.

This clonotype was found many times. The rearrangement joins TRBV12-3 or TRBV12-4 to TRBJ2-7, with TRBD1 matching over 7 bases. The CDR3 runs 14 residues. V gave up 7 bases and J gave up 3 bases; unmatched junction bases: 9. The CDR3 is CASTPDRTFYEQYF. CDR3 bases: TGTGCCAGCACCCCGGACAGGACCTTCTACGAGCAGTACTTC.